This T cell receptor beta chain was recovered during a study of T cell repertoires in cytomegalovirus infection. Study in general: Carrying CMV and the relevant HLA type showed in public TCR beta signatures.

Study-wide findings and caveats: Predominance within the ex vivo response was attributable to HLA-C-restricted CMV-specific TCR beta clonotypes. Cumulative frequency of public TCR beta families picked out carriers of CMV plus the relevant HLA.

TCRdb fed the reads into MiXCR, producing one record per CDR3 protein. The data hold around 180,000 distinct CDR3 sequences, with roughly 27% observed a single time. For this clonotype: Its antigen is unidentified.

The V gene's germline CDR1 is SGHRS and CDR2 YFSETQ. The CDR3 totals 15 residues. With V trimmed by 1 base and J by 4 bases, 7 bases remained unmatched. The sequence derives from a human donor in good health (CMV status not recorded). Some clones in this sample may be carry-over from other donors' samples. Sequenced material: PBMCs. This rearrangement joins TRBV5-1 to TRBJ2-7, with TRBD2 matching over 8 bases. Here the CDR3 reads CASSLFSSGGYEQYF. The CDR3 DNA reads TGCGCCAGCAGCTTGTTTAGCAGCGGGGGATACGAGCAGTACTTC.